This is a list of T cell receptor beta chains from one sample in a study of early T cells in non-severe SARS-CoV-2 infection. TCRdb re-derived calls from the 5' RACE reads in MiXCR, one entry per CDR3 protein. The sample includes approximately 80,000 distinct CDR3 sequences, 10% to 12% of them seen just once. The source was whole blood, collected at baseline. The receptors originated from an adult who was a healthcare worker with PCR-confirmed SARS-CoV-2 infection or an uninfected control (not recorded which). Both conserved end residues are part of each CDR3. D genes are given only for firm matches. Not all rows give a size; the values are once, few, many and, for expanded clones, a class.

>NA|TRBJ1-1|TRBV12-3/TRBV12-4|NA
TGTGCCAGCAGTTTTAGGCCCACGAACACTGAAGCTTTCTTT
CASSFRPTNTEAFF
>TRBD2|TRBJ2-2|TRBV5-4|NA
TGTGCCAGCAGCCTACCCGGGACTAGCGCGGGAAACACCGGGGAGCTGTTTTTT
CASSLPGTSAGNTGELFF
>NA|TRBJ2-1|TRBV18|NA
TGTGCCAGCTCACCGGAATCCTACAATGAGCAGTTCTTC
CASSPESYNEQFF
>NA|TRBJ1-6|TRBV20-1|NA
TGCAGTGCCGCAACCGGCTACGGAAATTCACCCCTCCACTTT
CSAATGYGNSPLHF
>TRBD2|TRBJ2-7|TRBV7-2|NA
TGTGCCAGCAGCTTTAGCGGGGGGGCAGGGGAGCAGTACTTC
CASSFSGGAGEQYF
>NA|TRBJ1-1|TRBV7-6|NA
TGTGCCAGCAGCTTATCAAGATCGGTCGGAGGGAACACTGAAGCTTTCTTT
CASSLSRSVGGNTEAFF
>TRBD1|TRBJ1-1|TRBV28|NA
TGTGCCAGCGTTACCCCGGGACAGGGTAACACTGAAGCTTTCTTT
CASVTPGQGNTEAFF
>NA|TRBJ2-1|TRBV4-1|few
TGCGCCAGCAGCCTCGGGGCTCACAATGAGCAGTTCTTC
CASSLGAHNEQFF
>TRBD1|TRBJ1-1|TRBV12-5|NA
TGTGCTAGTGGTTCCCTAAGACAGGGGGCGCCTGACACTGAAGCTTTCTTT
CASGSLRQGAPDTEAFF
>TRBD2|TRBJ2-7|TRBV3-1|few
TGTGCCAGCAGCCAAGTGGCTAGCGGGGGCCTCTACGAGCAGTACTTC
CASSQVASGGLYEQYF
>NA|TRBJ2-3|TRBV12-5|NA
TGTGCTAGTGGTTCGCTTGATACGCAGTATTTT
CASGSLDTQYF
>NA|TRBJ2-7|TRBV6-5|NA
TGTGCCAGCAGCTCACTGACCTCCCCCTACGAGCAGTACTTC
CASSSLTSPYEQYF
>NA|TRBJ1-2|TRBV4-1|few
TGCGCCAGCAGCTCCGACAGCAGTTATAACTATGGCTACACCTTC
CASSSDSSYNYGYTF
>NA|TRBJ1-1|TRBV5-1|few
TGCGCCAGCAGCTTGGGGGACAAGAACACTGAAGCTTTCTTT
CASSLGDKNTEAFF
>NA|TRBJ2-2|TRBV11-3|NA
TGTGCCAGCAGCTTAGATCTGACCCCCGGGGAGCTGTTTTTT
CASSLDLTPGELFF
>NA|TRBJ2-2|TRBV20-1|NA
TGCAGTGCTATTGGGGGCACGAACACCGGGGAGCTGTTTTTT
CSAIGGTNTGELFF
>TRBD1|TRBJ1-5|TRBV18|many
TGTGCCAGCTCGTACCAGGGGGTTGTCAATCAGCCCCAGCATTTT
CASSYQGVVNQPQHF
>TRBD2|TRBJ2-7|TRBV7-8|few
TGTGCCAGCAGCTTAGGGCGGAGCGGGGACCGCTACGAGCAGTACTTC
CASSLGRSGDRYEQYF
>NA|TRBJ2-5|TRBV10-3|NA
TGTGCCATCAGCGGTGGGCAGCGAGAGACCCAGTACTTC
CAISGGQRETQYF
>TRBD2|TRBJ2-4|TRBV28|NA
TGTGCCAGCAGTTTAGCGGGGGGGCGGAACATTCAGTACTTC
CASSLAGGRNIQYF
>NA|TRBJ2-2|TRBV30|many
TGTGCCTGGACAAGGATGTTGAACACCGGGGAGCTGTTTTTT
CAWTRMLNTGELFF
>NA|TRBJ2-1|TRBV13|many
TGTGCCAGCAGCTTTAAAGCGCGCTCCTACAATGAGCAGTTCTTC
CASSFKARSYNEQFF
>TRBD1|TRBJ2-3|TRBV29-1|NA
TGCAGCGTTGGGGACAGTACAGATACGCAGTATTTT
CSVGDSTDTQYF
>NA|TRBJ1-1|TRBV3-1|few
TGTGCCAGCACCCTCCTGGCAGGAATGAACACTGAAGCTTTCTTT
CASTLLAGMNTEAFF
>NA|TRBJ1-3|TRBV30|many
TGTGCCTGGAGTGTAACTGTCTCTGGAAACACCATATATTTT
CAWSVTVSGNTIYF
>TRBD1|TRBJ1-4|TRBV20-1|NA
TGCAGTGCTAGTTACAGGGGGCGGAAACTGTTTTTT
CSASYRGRKLFF
>NA|TRBJ1-5|TRBV27|NA
TGTGCCAGCGCACTGACGGGAGTCAATCAGCCCCAGCATTTT
CASALTGVNQPQHF
>TRBD1|TRBJ1-4|TRBV7-9|NA
TGTGCCAGCAGCCCCCGGGAGGGGGCTGCAACTAATGAAAAACTGTTTTTT
CASSPREGAATNEKLFF
>NA|TRBJ1-5|TRBV19|many
TGTGCCACCCGTTATGGGCACCGGGGCAATCAGCCCCAGCATTTT
CATRYGHRGNQPQHF
>NA|TRBJ2-2|TRBV5-4|NA
TGTGCCAGCAGCTTGTGGGTAGGCTACACCGGGGAGCTGTTTTTT
CASSLWVGYTGELFF
>NA|TRBJ2-3|TRBV7-2|few
TGTGCCAGCAGCTTAGGGCACACAGATACGCAGTATTTT
CASSLGHTDTQYF
>TRBD1|TRBJ2-2|TRBV18|few
TGTGCCAGCTCACCTCAGGGGGACCACGGGGAGCTGTTTTTT
CASSPQGDHGELFF
>NA|TRBJ1-4|TRBV7-2|few
TGTGCCAGCAGCTCCTCCCCGGGAAGTAAACTGTTTTTT
CASSSSPGSKLFF
>TRBD1|TRBJ2-5|TRBV29-1|NA
TGCAGCGTTCCAGAGCCGGGACAGGGTCAAGAGACCCAGTACTTC
CSVPEPGQGQETQYF
>NA|TRBJ1-5|TRBV20-1|NA
TGCAGTGCTAGTGGGCAGTATAGCAATCAGCCCCAGCATTTT
CSASGQYSNQPQHF
>NA|TRBJ2-3|TRBV21-1|NA
TGTGCCAGCAGCAAAGGTCGTCGAGGGCGGAGCGGATTGGATACGCAGTATTTT
CASSKGRRGRSGLDTQYF
>TRBD2|TRBJ2-7|TRBV27|many
TGTGCCAGCAGTTTCTCTAGCGGCTACGAGCAGTACTTC
CASSFSSGYEQYF
>NA|TRBJ2-1|TRBV5-5|NA
TGTGCCAGCAGCTTAACGGGGGTTATCCCGAGCTCCTACAATGAGCAGTTCTTC
CASSLTGVIPSSYNEQFF
>NA|TRBJ2-2|TRBV7-9|few
TGTGCCAGCAGCCATTCTCAGCGGGCGGCCGGGGAGCTGTTTTTT
CASSHSQRAAGELFF
>NA|TRBJ2-3|TRBV20-1|many
TGCAGTGCCCTAACGCGACTCACAGATACGCAGTATTTT
CSALTRLTDTQYF
>NA|TRBJ1-1|TRBV21-1|NA
TGTGCCAGCAGCAAAGAAGGGAGTGGGGTGAACACTGAAGCTTTCTTT
CASSKEGSGVNTEAFF
>NA|TRBJ2-5|TRBV29-1|NA
TGCAGCGTTACTGGACGGACCCTAGAGACCCAGTACTTC
CSVTGRTLETQYF
>NA|TRBJ2-7|TRBV20-1|NA
TGCAGTGCTAGCCCCGGCTCCTACGAGCAGTACTTC
CSASPGSYEQYF
>TRBD1|TRBJ1-1|TRBV2|NA
TGTGCCAGCAGGAGGGGGCCGTTGAACACTGAAGCTTTCTTT
CASRRGPLNTEAFF
>TRBD1|TRBJ2-7|TRBV7-9|few
TGTGCCAGCAGCGTTGACAGGGTATACGAGCAGTACTTC
CASSVDRVYEQYF
>NA|TRBJ1-2|TRBV28|NA
TGTGCCAGCAGCCCCACCCCAGCCTTAAACTATGGCTACACCTTC
CASSPTPALNYGYTF
>NA|TRBJ2-7|TRBV4-2|few
TGTGCCAGCAGCTTAACTAGATTCTCCATCTACGAGCAGTACTTC
CASSLTRFSIYEQYF
>TRBD2|TRBJ2-3|TRBV2|many
TGTGCCGGTGGACTAGCGGGGACGGATACGCAGTATTTT
CAGGLAGTDTQYF
>NA|TRBJ1-1|TRBV18|many
TGTGCCAGCTCACCAAACCGTTGGAACACTGAAGCTTTCTTT
CASSPNRWNTEAFF
>NA|TRBJ2-3|TRBV11-2|many
TGTGCCAGCAGCTTTTACCGGGCAGGAGGGGCAGATACGCAGTATTTT
CASSFYRAGGADTQYF
>TRBD1|TRBJ1-6|TRBV6-6|NA
TGTGCCAGCAGTCCTTCAGGGGGATCACCCCTCCACTTT
CASSPSGGSPLHF
>TRBD1|TRBJ2-2|TRBV7-6|few
TGTGCCAGCAGCCTCACAGGGGGGCGGACCGGGGAGCTGTTTTTT
CASSLTGGRTGELFF
>NA|TRBJ1-1|TRBV27|NA
TGTGCCAGCAGTCCCTCCGTTGGGACTGAAGCTTTCTTT
CASSPSVGTEAFF